The entry below gives a single TCR beta chain sequence along with its context. This clonotype appeared a few times. No cognate antigen has been identified for it. No clone much larger than this one lies a single base away; base qualities are absent. The sequencing machine was an Illumina HiSeq 1500. TCRdb passed the public sequencing reads through fastp at Q25 and MiXCR, retaining productive beta sequences. Identical CDR3 proteins give one entry, which carries the most common genes and DNA. This sample comprises roughly 69,000 distinct CDR3 sequences, 20% of them detected only once. Around 70% of the sample belongs to the ten largest clones. What this sample's treatment or condition label stands for: in vitro stimulation with specific CMV peptide epitopes to enrich CMV-specific T cells. The CDR3 spans 11 residues, from the cysteine through the phenylalanine. Kept here is only the CDR3 DNA, which spans 33 bases and is read in frame from base 1. Trimming at the junction amounts to 5 bases on V and 8 bases on J, and the germline ends lie 7 bases apart.

This entry comes from a study of T cell repertoires in cytomegalovirus infection (dated by TCRdb to between 2018 and 2021). About the investigation overall: Alongside well-studied HLA-B-restricted epitopes, the peptide stimulations were aimed at recently identified HLA-C-restricted CMV epitopes, whose presentation resists viral immunomodulation. Donor HLA type was relevant to the analysis, because carriage of CMV infection together with the matching HLA type was indicated by public TCR beta signatures.

Results the study describes overall, beyond this receptor: Cumulative frequency of public TCR beta family members discriminated carriers of CMV infection plus the relevant HLA type in this cohort and an independent approximately 350-donor cohort. The ex vivo response was dominated by HLA-C-restricted CMV-specific TCR beta clonotypes, which also provided the single most frequent clonotype in two of eight donors.

Here the sequenced sample was CD8+ T cells from cultured PBMCs, taken from culture after CMV antigen stimulation. This chain joins TRBV12-3 or TRBV12-4 to TRBJ2-1, with the D gene not clear enough to name. The sequence came from a human donor in good health (CMV status not recorded). Some clones in this sample may be carry-over from other donors' samples. The DNA sequence is as follows: TGTGCCAGCAGTCCTACACATGAGCAGTTCTTC. Protein translation: CASSPTHEQFF.